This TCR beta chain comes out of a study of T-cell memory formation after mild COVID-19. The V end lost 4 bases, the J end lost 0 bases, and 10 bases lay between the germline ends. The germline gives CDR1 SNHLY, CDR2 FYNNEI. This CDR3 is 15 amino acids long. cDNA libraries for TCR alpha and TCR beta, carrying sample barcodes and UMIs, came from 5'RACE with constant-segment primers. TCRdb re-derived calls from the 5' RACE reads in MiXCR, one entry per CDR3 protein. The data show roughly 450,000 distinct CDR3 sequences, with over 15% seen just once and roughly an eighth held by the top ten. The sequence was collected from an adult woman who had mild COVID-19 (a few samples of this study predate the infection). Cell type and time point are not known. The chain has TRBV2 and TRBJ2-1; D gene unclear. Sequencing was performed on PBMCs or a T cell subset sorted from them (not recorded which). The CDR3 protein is CASSAFLSSYNEQFF. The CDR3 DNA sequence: TGTGCCAGCAGTGCCTTCTTGAGCTCCTACAATGAGCAGTTCTTC.